This T cell receptor (beta chain) is drawn from a study of cytomegalovirus exposure and HLA in healthy donors. V was trimmed by 1 base and J by 4 bases, leaving 8 bases between them. This CDR3 has 14 residues. In germline, CDR1 is SGDLS, CDR2 YYNGEE. Clones were read by immunoSEQ multiplex PCR, and TCRdb kept only the in-frame ones, dropping some. The sample has over 200,000 clones, 80% to 95% seen once. The sequence derives from a woman aged 25 to 45 in good health and CMV-seronegative. The material sequenced was PBMCs. V is TRBV9 and J is TRBJ2-2, with a weak D call TRBD2 (6 bases). The CDR3, as DNA: TGTGCCAGCAGCGTACGGACTACCACCGGGGAGCTGTTTTTT. This translates into CASSVRTTTGELFF.